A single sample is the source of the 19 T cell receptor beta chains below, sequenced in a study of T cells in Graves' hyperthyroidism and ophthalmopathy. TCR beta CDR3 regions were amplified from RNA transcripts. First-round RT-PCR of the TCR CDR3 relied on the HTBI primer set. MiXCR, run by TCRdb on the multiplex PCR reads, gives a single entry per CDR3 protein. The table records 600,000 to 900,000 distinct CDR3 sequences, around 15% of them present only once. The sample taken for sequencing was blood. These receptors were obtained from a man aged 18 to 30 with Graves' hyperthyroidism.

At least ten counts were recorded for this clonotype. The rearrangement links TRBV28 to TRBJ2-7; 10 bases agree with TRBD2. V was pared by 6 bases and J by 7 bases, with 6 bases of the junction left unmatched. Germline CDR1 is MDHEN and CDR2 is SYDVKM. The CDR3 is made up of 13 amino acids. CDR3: CASRVGTSAEQYF. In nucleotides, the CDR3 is TGTGCCAGCAGGGTAGGGACTAGCGCTGAGCAGTACTTC.

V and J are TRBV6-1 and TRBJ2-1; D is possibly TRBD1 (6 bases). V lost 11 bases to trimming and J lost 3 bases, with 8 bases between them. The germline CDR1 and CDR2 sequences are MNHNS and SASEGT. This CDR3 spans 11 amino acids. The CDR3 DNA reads TGTGCCGCAGGGGTCTACAATGAGCAGTTCTTC. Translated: CAAGVYNEQFF.

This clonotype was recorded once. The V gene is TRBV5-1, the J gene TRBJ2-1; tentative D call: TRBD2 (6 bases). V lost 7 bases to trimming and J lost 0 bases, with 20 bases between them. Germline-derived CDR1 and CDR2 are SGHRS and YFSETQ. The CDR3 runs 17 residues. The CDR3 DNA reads TGCGCCAGCCGGAGGAGTAGCGGCTTGAGCTCCTACAATGAGCAGTTCTTC. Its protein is CASRRSSGLSSYNEQFF. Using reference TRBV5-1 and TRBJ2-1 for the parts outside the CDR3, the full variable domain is KAGVTQTPRYLIKTRGQQVTLSCSPISGHRSVSWYQQTPGQGLQFLFEYFSETQRNKGNFPGRFSGRQFSNSRSEMNVSTLELGDSALYLCASRRSSGLSSYNEQFFGPGTRLTVL.

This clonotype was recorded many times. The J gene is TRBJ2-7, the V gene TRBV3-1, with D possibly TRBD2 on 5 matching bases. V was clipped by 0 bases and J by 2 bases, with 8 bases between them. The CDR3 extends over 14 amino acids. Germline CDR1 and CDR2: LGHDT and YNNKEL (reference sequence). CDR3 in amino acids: CASSQEVTTYEQYF. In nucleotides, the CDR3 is TGTGCCAGCAGCCAAGAGGTGACTACCTACGAGCAGTACTTC.

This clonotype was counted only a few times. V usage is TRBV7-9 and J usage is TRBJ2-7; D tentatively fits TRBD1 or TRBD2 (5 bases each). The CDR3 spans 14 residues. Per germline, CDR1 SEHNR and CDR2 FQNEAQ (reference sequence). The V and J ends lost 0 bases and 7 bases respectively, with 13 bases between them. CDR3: CASSLAGVSWEQYF. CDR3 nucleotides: TGTGCCAGCAGCTTAGCGGGGGTCTCTTGGGAGCAGTACTTC.

CDR3 residues: CASSLLALETQYF. CDR3 bases: TGTGCCAGCAGCTTACTAGCCCTAGAGACCCAGTACTTC. The chain employs TRBV11-2 and TRBJ2-5, with D possibly TRBD2 on 5 matching bases. The CDR3 runs to 13 residues. Deletions cut 2 bases from V and 4 bases from J, with 8 bases between. Germline assignment: CDR1 SGHAT and CDR2 FQNNGV. Together with reference TRBV11-2 and TRBJ2-5, the CDR3 gives the full variable domain: EAGVAQSPRYKIIEKRQSVAFWCNPISGHATLYWYQQILGQGPKLLIQFQNNGVVDDSQLPKDRFSAERLKGVDSTLKIQPAKLEDSAVYLCASSLLALETQYFGPGTRLLVL.

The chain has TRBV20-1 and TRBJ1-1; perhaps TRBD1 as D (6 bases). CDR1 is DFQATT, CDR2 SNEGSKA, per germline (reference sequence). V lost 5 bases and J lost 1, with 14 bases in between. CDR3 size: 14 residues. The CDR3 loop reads CSAPPGGRNTEAFF. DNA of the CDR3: TGCAGTGCTCCACCGGGGGGCAGGAACACTGAAGCTTTCTTT.

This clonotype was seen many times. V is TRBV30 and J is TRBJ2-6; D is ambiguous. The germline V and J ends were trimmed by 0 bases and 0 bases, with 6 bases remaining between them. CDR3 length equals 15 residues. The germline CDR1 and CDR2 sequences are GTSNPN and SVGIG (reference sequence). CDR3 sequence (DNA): TGTGCCTGGAGTGTAGCAGTCTCTGGGGCCAACGTCCTGACTTTC. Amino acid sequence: CAWSVAVSGANVLTF.

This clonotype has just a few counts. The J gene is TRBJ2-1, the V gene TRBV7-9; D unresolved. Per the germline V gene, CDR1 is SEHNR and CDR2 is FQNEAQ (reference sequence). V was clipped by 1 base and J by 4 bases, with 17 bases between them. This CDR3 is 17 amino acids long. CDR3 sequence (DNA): TGTGCCAGCAGCTTAGGCACTCACCTGGTGGCATACAATGAGCAGTTCTTC. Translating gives CASSLGTHLVAYNEQFF.

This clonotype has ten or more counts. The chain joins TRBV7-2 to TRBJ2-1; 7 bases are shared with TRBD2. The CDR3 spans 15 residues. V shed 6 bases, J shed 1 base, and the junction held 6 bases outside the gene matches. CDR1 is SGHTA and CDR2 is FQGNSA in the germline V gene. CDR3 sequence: CASSGGESSYNEQFF. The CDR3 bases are TGTGCCAGCAGTGGGGGGGAGTCGTCCTACAATGAGCAGTTCTTC.

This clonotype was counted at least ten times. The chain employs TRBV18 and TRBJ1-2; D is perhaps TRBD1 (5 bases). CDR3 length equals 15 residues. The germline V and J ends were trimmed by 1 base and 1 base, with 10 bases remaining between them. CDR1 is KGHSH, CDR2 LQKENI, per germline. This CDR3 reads CASSPLRGHNYGYTF. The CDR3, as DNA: TGTGCCAGCTCACCACTACGGGGCCATAACTATGGCTACACCTTC.

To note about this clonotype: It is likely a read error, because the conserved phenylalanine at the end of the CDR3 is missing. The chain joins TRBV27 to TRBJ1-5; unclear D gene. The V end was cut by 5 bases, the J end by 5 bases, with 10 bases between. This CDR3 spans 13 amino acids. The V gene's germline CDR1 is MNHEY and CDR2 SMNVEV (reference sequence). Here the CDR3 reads CASSPIIYQPQHS. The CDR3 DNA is TGTGCCAGCAGTCCGATAATCTATCAGCCCCAGCATTCT.

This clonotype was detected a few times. The chain's CDR3 is CSAREQRGLYGYTF. In DNA form, the CDR3 reads TGCAGTGCTAGAGAACAGAGAGGACTCTATGGCTACACCTTC. This chain links TRBV20-1 with TRBJ1-2; D gene uncertain. Germline CDR1 and CDR2: DFQATT and SNEGSKA (reference sequence). The CDR3 covers 14 residues. V gave up 0 bases and J gave up 4 bases, with 12 bases separating them.

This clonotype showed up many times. CDR3 loop: CASSQIRYEQYF. DNA of the CDR3: TGTGCCAGCAGCCAAATTCGTTACGAGCAGTACTTC. The chain is built from TRBV3-1 and TRBJ2-7; D is unresolved. Trimming shortened V by 2 bases and J by 4 bases, and 6 bases separated the two germline ends. The CDR3 length is 12 residues. CDR1 is LGHDT, CDR2 YNNKEL, per germline (reference sequence).

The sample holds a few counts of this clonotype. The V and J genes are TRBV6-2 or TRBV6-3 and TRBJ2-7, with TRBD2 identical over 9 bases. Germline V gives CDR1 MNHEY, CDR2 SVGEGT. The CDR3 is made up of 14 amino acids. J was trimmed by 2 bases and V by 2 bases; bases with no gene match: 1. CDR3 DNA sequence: TGTGCCAGCAGTTACCTAGCGGGAACCTACGAGCAGTACTTC. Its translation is CASSYLAGTYEQYF.

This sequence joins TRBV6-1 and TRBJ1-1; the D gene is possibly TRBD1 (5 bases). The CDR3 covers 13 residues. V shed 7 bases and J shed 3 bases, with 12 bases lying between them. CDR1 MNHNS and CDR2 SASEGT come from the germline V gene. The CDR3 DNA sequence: TGTGCCAGCACCACCCTAGGGGACACTGAAGCTTTCTTT. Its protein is CASTTLGDTEAFF.

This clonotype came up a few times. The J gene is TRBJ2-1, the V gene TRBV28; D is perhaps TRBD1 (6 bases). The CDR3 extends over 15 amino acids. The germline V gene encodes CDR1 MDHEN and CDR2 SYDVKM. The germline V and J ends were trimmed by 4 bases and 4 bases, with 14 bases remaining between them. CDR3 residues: CASSSPAGDYNEQFF. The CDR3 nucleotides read TGTGCCAGCAGTTCCCCGGCAGGGGATTACAATGAGCAGTTCTTC.

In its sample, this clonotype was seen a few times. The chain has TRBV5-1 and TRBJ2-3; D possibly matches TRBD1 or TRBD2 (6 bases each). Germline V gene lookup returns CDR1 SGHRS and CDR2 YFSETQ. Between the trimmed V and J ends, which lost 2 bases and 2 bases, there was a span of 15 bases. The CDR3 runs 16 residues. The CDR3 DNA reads TGCGCCAGCAGCTTACGCGGGACATTAGCCACAGATACGCAGTATTTT. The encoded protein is CASSLRGTLATDTQYF. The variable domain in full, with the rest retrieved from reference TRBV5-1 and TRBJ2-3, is KAGVTQTPRYLIKTRGQQVTLSCSPISGHRSVSWYQQTPGQGLQFLFEYFSETQRNKGNFPGRFSGRQFSNSRSEMNVSTLELGDSALYLCASSLRGTLATDTQYFGPGTRLTVL.

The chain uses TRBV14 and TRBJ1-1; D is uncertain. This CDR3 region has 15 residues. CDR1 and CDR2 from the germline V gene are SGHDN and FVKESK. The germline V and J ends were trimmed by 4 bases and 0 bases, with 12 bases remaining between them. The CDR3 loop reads CASSPPGGVNTEAFF. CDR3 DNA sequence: TGTGCCAGCAGCCCCCCAGGAGGAGTGAACACTGAAGCTTTCTTT.